These 26 T cell receptor beta chains were sequenced from one sample in a study of lymphopenia after photon versus proton radiotherapy. Only in-frame clones appear in the TCRdb table, and some are missing; sequencing was by immunoSEQ multiplex PCR. The sample has some 20,000 clones; roughly 90% are singletons. The sequencing here drew on peripheral blood, taken from a patient treated with proton-based radiotherapy. The receptors originated from an elderly man with esophageal cancer.

V gene TRBV6-6 combines with J gene TRBJ1-2; TRBD1 might be the D (6 bases). CDR3 length: 14 amino acids. V was shortened by 6 bases and J by 6 bases, with 17 bases between the two germline ends. Germline CDR1 and CDR2: MNHNY and SVGAGI (reference sequence). The CDR3 loop is CASSDPRGVDGYTF. The CDR3 bases are TGTGCCAGCAGCGACCCCAGGGGCGTAGATGGCTACACCTTC.

The chain is built from TRBV13 and TRBJ2-2, with D possibly TRBD2 on 5 matching bases. V lost 7 bases and J lost 4, with 10 bases in between. The CDR3 has 13 residues. In germline, CDR1 is PRHDT, CDR2 FYEKMQ (reference sequence). The CDR3 sequence: CASKFEGTGELFF. In nucleotides, the CDR3 is TGTGCCAGCAAATTCGAGGGCACCGGGGAGCTGTTTTTT. Using reference TRBV13 and TRBJ2-2 for the parts outside the CDR3, the full variable domain is AAGVIQSPRHLIKEKRETATLKCYPIPRHDTVYWYQQGPGQDPQFLISFYEKMQSDKGSIPDRFSAQQFSDYHSELNMSSLELGDSALYFCASKFEGTGELFFGEGSRLTVL.

The chain employs TRBV7-3 and TRBJ1-1; the D is unclear. The germline V gene has CDR1 SGHTA and CDR2 FQGTGA. Between the trimmed V and J ends, which lost 3 bases and 2 bases, there was a span of 16 bases. The CDR3 covers 16 residues. CDR3 protein: CASSLTTRVRNTEAFF. The CDR3, as DNA: TGTGCCAGCAGCTTGACCACGAGGGTGAGAAACACTGAAGCTTTCTTT.

This chain links TRBV5-1 with TRBJ2-1, with 8 bases lining up with TRBD2. Trimming at V came to 3 bases and at J to 7 bases, leaving 9 bases not matched to a gene. The CDR3 loop spans 15 amino acids. Germline V gene data show CDR1 as SGHRS and CDR2 as YFSETQ. DNA of the CDR3: TGCGCCAGCAGCTATAGCGGGAACACCGGGAATGAGCAGTTCTTC. It yields the protein CASSYSGNTGNEQFF.

This rearrangement joins TRBV21-1 to TRBJ1-5. TRBV21-1 is assigned pseudogene status. The CDR3 totals 15 residues. The CDR3 DNA reads as TGTGCCAGCAGCAAAGGGGGAAAAAGTCATCAGCCCCAGCATTTT. As protein: CASSKGGKSHQPQHF.

The J gene is TRBJ2-3, the V gene TRBV19; D is uncertain. V was clipped by 1 base and J by 3 bases, with 8 bases between them. This CDR3 has 14 amino acids. Per the germline V gene, CDR1 is LNHDA and CDR2 is SQIVND (reference sequence). CDR3 loop: CASSIGTITDTQYF. CDR3 in DNA: TGTGCCAGTAGTATAGGTACGATAACAGATACGCAGTATTTT.

The V gene is TRBV25-1, the J gene TRBJ1-1; D unresolved. The CDR3 is made up of 12 amino acids. V dropped 1 base and J dropped 11 bases, with 11 bases sitting between them. Germline assignment: CDR1 MGHDK and CDR2 SYGVNS. CDR3 in amino acids: CASSELGSSAFF. The DNA of the CDR3 is TGTGCCAGCAGTGAATTGGGTTCATCGGCTTTCTTT.

The chain carries TRBV5-1 and TRBJ1-1; the match to TRBD1 covers 9 bases. This CDR3 spans 15 amino acids. Germline trimming cut 4 bases from V and 4 bases from J; bases unmatched to any gene: 8. Germline V gene sequence: CDR1 SGHRS, CDR2 YFSETQ. The DNA of the CDR3 is TGCGCCAGCAGCCCTTCGGACAGGGGTACCACTGAAGCTTTCTTT. Its translation is CASSPSDRGTTEAFF.

The chain joins TRBV9 to TRBJ2-2, with TRBD2 identical over 7 bases. Germline CDR1 and CDR2: SGDLS and YYNGEE. V was pared by 0 bases and J by 5 bases, with 7 bases of the junction left unmatched. The CDR3 is 16 amino acids. Written as DNA, the CDR3 is TGTGCCAGCAGCGTAGGCTTATGGGGAGGGACCGGGGAGCTGTTTTTT. It codes for CASSVGLWGGTGELFF.

The rearrangement joins TRBV6-6 to TRBJ2-5, with 9 nucleotides matching TRBD2. This CDR3 region has 16 residues. CDR1 is MNHNY and CDR2 is SVGAGI in the germline V gene (reference sequence). The J segment lost 0 bases and the V segment lost 5 bases, leaving 7 bases of the junction unmatched. CDR3 amino acids: CASSGGGGGYQETQYF. In nucleotides, the CDR3 is TGTGCCAGCAGTGGGGGCGGGGGGGGGTACCAAGAGACCCAGTACTTC.

This clone was recorded only once. The chain employs TRBV11-2 and TRBJ2-5; 7 nucleotides match TRBD2. The germline CDR1 and CDR2 sequences are SGHAT and FQNNGV. CDR3 length: 16 residues. With V trimmed by 5 bases and J by 4 bases, 13 bases remained unmatched. The CDR3 spells CASSPLAGLVGETQYF. CDR3 nucleotide sequence: TGTGCCAGCAGCCCCCTCGCTGGACTAGTTGGAGAGACCCAGTACTTC.

V and J are TRBV11-1 and TRBJ1-1, with D unclear. In germline, CDR1 is SGHAT, CDR2 FQDESV (reference sequence). CDR3 size: 14 residues. Trimming removed 7 bases from V and 3 bases from J, with 15 bases in between. The CDR3 spells CASTLQDGYTEAFF. In DNA, the CDR3 is TGTGCCAGCACGTTGCAGGACGGGTACACTGAAGCTTTCTTT.

The V and J genes are TRBV30 and TRBJ1-5, with D possibly TRBD1 on 5 matching bases. Germline V gives CDR1 GTSNPN, CDR2 SVGIG (reference sequence). V lost 0 bases, J lost 4 bases, and 13 bases lay in between. The CDR3 has 15 amino acids. CDR3 nucleotides: TGTGCCTGGAGTGTACGAAGGGGTGGGAATCAGCCCCAGCATTTT. Translated, it gives CAWSVRRGGNQPQHF.

V usage is TRBV7-8 and J usage is TRBJ2-7; tentatively, D is TRBD1 (6 bases). V lost 5 bases, J lost 0 bases, and 17 bases lay in between. The CDR3 runs 16 residues. The germline CDR1 and CDR2 sequences are SGHVS and FQNEAQ. The CDR3 sequence: CASSREVQGSSYEQYF. For the CDR3, the DNA is TGTGCCAGCAGCCGAGAAGTACAGGGAAGCTCCTACGAGCAGTACTTC. The whole variable domain, filled in from reference TRBV7-8 and TRBJ2-7, reads GAGVSQSPRYKVAKRGQDVALRCDPISGHVSLFWYQQALGQGPEFLTYFQNEAQLDKSGLPSDRFFAERPEGSVSTLKIQRTQQEDSAVYLCASSREVQGSSYEQYFGPGTRLTVT.

This rearrangement joins TRBV7-8 to TRBJ2-7; D gene ambiguous. CDR1 is SGHVS and CDR2 is FQNEAQ in the germline V gene. The V and J ends lost 6 bases and 3 bases respectively, with 15 bases between them. This CDR3 spans 14 amino acids. The CDR3 is CASSTRGQGYEQYF. CDR3 DNA: TGTGCCAGCAGTACGCGTGGCCAAGGCTACGAGCAGTACTTC.

The chain uses TRBV5-1 and TRBJ2-3; D is possibly TRBD1 or TRBD2 (5 bases each). From germline, CDR1 is SGHRS and CDR2 YFSETQ. The CDR3 has 14 amino acids. The germline V and J ends were trimmed by 4 bases and 2 bases, with 11 bases remaining between them. CDR3 in amino acids: CASSRWDLTDTQYF. As DNA, the CDR3 is TGCGCCAGCAGCCGCTGGGACCTCACAGATACGCAGTATTTT.

This chain joins TRBV4-1 and TRBJ2-2; 14 bases are shared with TRBD2. The germline CDR1 and CDR2 sequences are MGHRA and YSYEKL. This CDR3 region has 18 residues. Losses at the gene ends were 2 bases for V and 8 bases for J; bases not matched to a gene: 10. CDR3 DNA: TGCGCCAGCAGCCAACTTCGCGGACTAGCGGGGGGACGGGGGGAGCTGTTTTTT. This gives the protein CASSQLRGLAGGRGELFF.

The genes are TRBV2 and TRBJ2-7; tentative D call: TRBD2 (6 bases). The CDR3 sequence is 14 residues long. With 7 bases removed from V and 6 bases from J, the gap between germline ends came to 19 bases. The V gene's germline CDR1 is SNHLY and CDR2 FYNNEI. The CDR3 DNA reads as TGTGCCAGCAAACAGCGGGTAACTACGATCGAGCAGTACTTC. Its translation is CASKQRVTTIEQYF.

V usage is TRBV14 and J usage is TRBJ1-1, with TRBD1 as a possible D gene (5 bases). CDR3 size: 15 residues. V was pared by 2 bases and J by 11 bases, with 21 bases between. Germline CDR1 is SGHDN and CDR2 is FVKESK. In nucleotides, the CDR3 is TGTGCCAGCAGCCAAACCCGGGGCACCTCGGGCCCGGCTTTCTTT. This codes for CASSQTRGTSGPAFF.

This clone was seen a single time. The V call is TRBV19, the J call TRBJ2-7; 10 bases align to TRBD1. The CDR3 totals 14 residues. V lost 5 bases to trimming and J lost 7 bases; unmatched junction nucleotides: 8. The germline gives CDR1 LNHDA, CDR2 SQIVND (reference sequence). The CDR3 DNA sequence: TGTGCCAGTAGTTCCGGGACAGGGGCATCTGAGCAGTACTTC. Translation gives CASSSGTGASEQYF.

The chain couples TRBV10-3 to TRBJ2-7; D may match TRBD1 or TRBD2 (5 bases each). V gave up 4 bases and J gave up 2 bases, with 12 bases separating them. Germline V lookup: CDR1 ENHRY, CDR2 SYGVKD. The CDR3 extends over 14 amino acids. As DNA, the CDR3 is TGTGCCATCAGTGGCCGGGACGGAGCCTACGAGCAGTACTTC. It translates to CAISGRDGAYEQYF.

This sequence joins TRBV7-9 and TRBJ2-5; 7 nucleotides agree with TRBD2. The germline V gene has CDR1 SEHNR and CDR2 FQNEAQ (reference sequence). The V gene end was trimmed by 3 bases and the J gene end by 11 bases; junction bases not matched to a gene: 9. The CDR3 runs to 13 residues. The CDR3 region is CASSLAGREEQYF. DNA for the CDR3: TGTGCCAGCAGCTTGGCAGGGAGGGAGGAGCAGTACTTC. The full variable domain, completed using reference TRBV7-9 and TRBJ2-5, is DTGVSQNPRHKITKRGQNVTFRCDPISEHNRLYWYRQTLGQGPEFLTYFQNEAQLEKSRLLSDRFSAERPKGSFSTLEIQRTEQGDSAMYLCASSLAGREEQYFGPGTRLLVL.

The V and J genes are TRBV15 and TRBJ1-1; the D gene is possibly TRBD1 (5 bases). The CDR3 sequence is 15 residues long. Trimming shortened V by 5 bases and J by 3 bases, and 16 bases separated the two germline ends. Germline V gives CDR1 LNHNV, CDR2 YYDKDF (reference sequence). This chain's CDR3 is CATSPAALGDTEAFF. The CDR3 bases are TGTGCCACCAGCCCAGCGGCCCTGGGGGACACTGAAGCTTTCTTT.

V usage is TRBV21-1 and J usage is TRBJ2-3. TRBV21-1 is annotated as a pseudogene. The CDR3 contains 17 residues. The DNA for the CDR3 is TGTGCCAGCAGCGCGATCTCCGGGACCCCTTCGGCAGATACGCAGTATTTT. Amino acid sequence: CASSAISGTPSADTQYF.

This clone was seen just once. The chain joins TRBV6-5 to TRBJ1-1; D call uncertain. V was shortened by 5 bases and J by 4 bases, with 11 bases between the two germline ends. This CDR3 region has 13 residues. Germline CDR1 and CDR2: MNHEY and SVGAGI. DNA for the CDR3: TGTGCCAGCAGTCGGCCGTATGGCACTGAAGCTTTCTTT. It translates to CASSRPYGTEAFF.

This chain links TRBV18 with TRBJ2-5, with 7 nucleotides matching TRBD2. Germline assignment: CDR1 KGHSH and CDR2 LQKENI. The CDR3 totals 13 residues. With 7 bases clipped from V and 5 bases from J, the junction kept 7 bases outside the gene matches. CDR3: CASFSQGGETQYF. In nucleotides, the CDR3 is TGTGCCAGCTTTTCTCAGGGAGGGGAGACCCAGTACTTC.